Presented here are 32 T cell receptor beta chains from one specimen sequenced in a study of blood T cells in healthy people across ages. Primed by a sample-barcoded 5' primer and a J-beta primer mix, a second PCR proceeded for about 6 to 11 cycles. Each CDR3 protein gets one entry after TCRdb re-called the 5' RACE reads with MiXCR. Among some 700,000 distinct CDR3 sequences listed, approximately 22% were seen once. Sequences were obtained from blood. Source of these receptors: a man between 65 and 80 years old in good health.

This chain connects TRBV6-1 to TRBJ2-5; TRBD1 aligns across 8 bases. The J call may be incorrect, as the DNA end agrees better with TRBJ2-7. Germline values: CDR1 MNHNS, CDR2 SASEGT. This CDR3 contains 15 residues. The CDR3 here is CASSPSGGPPGEQYF. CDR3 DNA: TGTGCCAGCAGTCCCTCAGGGGGCCCACCGGGCGAGCAGTACTTC.

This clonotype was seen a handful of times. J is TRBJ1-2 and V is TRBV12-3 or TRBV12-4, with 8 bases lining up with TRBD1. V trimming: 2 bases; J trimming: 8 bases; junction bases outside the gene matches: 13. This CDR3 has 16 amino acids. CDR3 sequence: CASSLSIDQGARGYTF. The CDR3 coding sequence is TGTGCCAGCAGTTTAAGCATAGATCAGGGGGCGCGGGGCTACACCTTC.

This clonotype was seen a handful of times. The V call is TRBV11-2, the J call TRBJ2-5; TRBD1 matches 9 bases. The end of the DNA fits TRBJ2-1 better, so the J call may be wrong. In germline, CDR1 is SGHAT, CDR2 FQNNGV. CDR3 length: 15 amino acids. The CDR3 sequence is CASSSLQGASDEQFF. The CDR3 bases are TGTGCCAGCAGCTCTTTACAGGGGGCGAGTGATGAGCAGTTCTTC.

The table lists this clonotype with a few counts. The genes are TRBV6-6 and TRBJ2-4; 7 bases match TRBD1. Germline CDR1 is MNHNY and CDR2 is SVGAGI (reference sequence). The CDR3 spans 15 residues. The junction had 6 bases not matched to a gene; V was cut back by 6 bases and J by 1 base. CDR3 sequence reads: CASRHQGEAKNIQYF. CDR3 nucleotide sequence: TGTGCCAGCAGGCATCAGGGGGAGGCCAAAAACATTCAGTACTTC.

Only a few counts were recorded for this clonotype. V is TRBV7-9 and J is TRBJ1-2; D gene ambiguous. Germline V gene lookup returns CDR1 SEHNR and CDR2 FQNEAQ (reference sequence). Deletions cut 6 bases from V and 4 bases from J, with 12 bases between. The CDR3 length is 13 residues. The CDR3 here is CASSPDGGYGYTF. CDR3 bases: TGTGCCAGCAGTCCGGACGGAGGCTATGGCTACACCTTC.

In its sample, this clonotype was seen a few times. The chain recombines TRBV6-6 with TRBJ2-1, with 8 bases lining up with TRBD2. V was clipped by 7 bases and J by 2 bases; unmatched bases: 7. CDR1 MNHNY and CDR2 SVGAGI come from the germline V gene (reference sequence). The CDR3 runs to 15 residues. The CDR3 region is CASTKTSVTYNEQFF. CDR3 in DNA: TGTGCCAGCACTAAGACTAGCGTGACCTACAATGAGCAGTTCTTC.

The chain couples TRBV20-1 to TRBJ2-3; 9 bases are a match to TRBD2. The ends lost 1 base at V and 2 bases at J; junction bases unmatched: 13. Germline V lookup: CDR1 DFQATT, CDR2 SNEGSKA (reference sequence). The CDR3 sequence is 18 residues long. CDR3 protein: CSARAYAGGLLDTDTQYF. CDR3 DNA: TGCAGTGCTAGAGCGTACGCGGGGGGGCTGTTAGACACAGATACGCAGTATTTT.

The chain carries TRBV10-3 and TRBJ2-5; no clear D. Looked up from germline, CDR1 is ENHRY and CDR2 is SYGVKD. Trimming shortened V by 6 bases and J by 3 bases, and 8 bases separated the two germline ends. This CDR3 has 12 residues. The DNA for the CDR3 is TGTGCCATCAGCCCAGGAAAAGAGACCCAGTACTTC. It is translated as CAISPGKETQYF.

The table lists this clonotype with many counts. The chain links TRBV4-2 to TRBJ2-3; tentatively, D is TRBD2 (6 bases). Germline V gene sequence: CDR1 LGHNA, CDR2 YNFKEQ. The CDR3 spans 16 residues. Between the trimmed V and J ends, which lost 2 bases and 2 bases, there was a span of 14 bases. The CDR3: CASSQRSGPVTDTQYF. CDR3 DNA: TGTGCCAGCAGCCAACGAAGCGGGCCGGTCACAGATACGCAGTATTTT.

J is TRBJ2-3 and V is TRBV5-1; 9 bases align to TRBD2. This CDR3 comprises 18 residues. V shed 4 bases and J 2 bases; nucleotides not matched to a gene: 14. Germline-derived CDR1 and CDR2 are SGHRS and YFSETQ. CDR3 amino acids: CASSPGGGGALLTDTQYF. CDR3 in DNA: TGCGCCAGCAGCCCGGGGGGCGGGGGGGCTCTCCTCACAGATACGCAGTATTTT.

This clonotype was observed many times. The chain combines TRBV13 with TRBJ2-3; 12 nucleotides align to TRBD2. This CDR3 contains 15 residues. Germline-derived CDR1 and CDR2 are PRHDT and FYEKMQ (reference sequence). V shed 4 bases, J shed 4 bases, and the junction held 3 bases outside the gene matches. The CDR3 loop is CASSSTSGSADTQYF. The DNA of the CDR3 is TGTGCCAGCAGCTCGACTAGCGGGAGCGCAGATACGCAGTATTTT.

As DNA, the CDR3 is TGTGCCAGCACCCCAGGCGGGACTAGCGGGAAGTCGGAGCAGTTCTTC. Translating it yields CASTPGGTSGKSEQFF. The chain has TRBV5-4 and TRBJ2-1; 13 nucleotides agree with TRBD2. Germline loops: CDR1 SGHNT, CDR2 YYREEE (reference sequence). This CDR3 has 16 amino acids. Germline trimming cut 6 bases from V and 10 bases from J; bases unmatched to any gene: 13.

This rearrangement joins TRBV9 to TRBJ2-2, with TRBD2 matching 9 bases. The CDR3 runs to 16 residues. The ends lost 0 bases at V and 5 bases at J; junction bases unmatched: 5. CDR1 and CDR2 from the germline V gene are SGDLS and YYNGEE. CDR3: CASSVAGTSLTGELFF. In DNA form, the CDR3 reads TGTGCCAGCAGCGTAGCAGGGACTAGCCTTACCGGGGAGCTGTTTTTT. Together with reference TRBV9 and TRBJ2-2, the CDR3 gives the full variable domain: DSGVTQTPKHLITATGQRVTLRCSPRSGDLSVYWYQQSLDQGLQFLIQYYNGEERAKGNILERFSAQQFPDLHSELNLSSLELGDSALYFCASSVAGTSLTGELFFGEGSRLTVL.

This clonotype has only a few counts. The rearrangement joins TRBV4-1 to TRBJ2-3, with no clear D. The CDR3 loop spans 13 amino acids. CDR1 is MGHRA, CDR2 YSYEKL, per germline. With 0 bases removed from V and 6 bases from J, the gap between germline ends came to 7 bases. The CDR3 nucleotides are TGCGCCAGCAGCCAAGATTCGCGGGATACGCAGTATTTT. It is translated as CASSQDSRDTQYF.

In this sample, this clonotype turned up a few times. The chain's CDR3 is CASSRDRAGSKNIQYF. The CDR3 DNA reads TGTGCCAGCAGCCGGGACAGGGCTGGATCCAAAAACATTCAGTACTTC. The chain uses TRBV7-2 and TRBJ2-4; TRBD1 matches 9 bases. This CDR3 has 16 amino acids. CDR1 SGHTA and CDR2 FQGNSA come from the germline V gene. After removal of 5 bases from V and 2 bases from J, the junction contained 7 bases not matched to a gene.

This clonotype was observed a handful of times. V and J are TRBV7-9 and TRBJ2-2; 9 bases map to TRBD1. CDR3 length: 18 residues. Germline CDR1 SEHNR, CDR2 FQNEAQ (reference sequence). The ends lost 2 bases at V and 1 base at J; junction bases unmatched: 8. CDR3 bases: TGTGCCAGCAGCTTAACGTACTTGGGACAGGGGAACACCGGGGAGCTGTTTTTT. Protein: CASSLTYLGQGNTGELFF.

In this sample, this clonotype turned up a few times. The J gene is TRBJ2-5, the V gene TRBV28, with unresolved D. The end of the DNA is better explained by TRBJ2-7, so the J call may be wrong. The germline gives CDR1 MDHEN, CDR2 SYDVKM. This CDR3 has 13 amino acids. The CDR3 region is CASSLGSDYEQYV. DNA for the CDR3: TGTGCCAGCAGTTTAGGTTCAGACTACGAGCAGTACGTC.

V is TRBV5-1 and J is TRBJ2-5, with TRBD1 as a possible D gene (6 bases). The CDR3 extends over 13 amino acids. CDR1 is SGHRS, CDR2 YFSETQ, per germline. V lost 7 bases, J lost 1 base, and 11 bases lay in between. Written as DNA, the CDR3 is TGCGCCAGCCACGGACAGACCCAAGAGACCCAGTACTTC. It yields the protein CASHGQTQETQYF.

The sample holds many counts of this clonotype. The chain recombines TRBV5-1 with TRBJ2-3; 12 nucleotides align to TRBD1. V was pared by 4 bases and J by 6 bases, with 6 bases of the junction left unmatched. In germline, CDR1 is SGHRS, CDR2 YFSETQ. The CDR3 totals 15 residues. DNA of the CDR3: TGCGCCAGCAGCGCGGGACAGGGGGCGCTTGATACGCAGTATTTT. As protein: CASSAGQGALDTQYF.

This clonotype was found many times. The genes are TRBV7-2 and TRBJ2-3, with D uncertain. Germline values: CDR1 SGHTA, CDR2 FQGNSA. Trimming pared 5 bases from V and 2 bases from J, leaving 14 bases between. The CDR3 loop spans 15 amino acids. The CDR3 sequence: CASSPDVYDTDTQYF. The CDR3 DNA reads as TGTGCCAGCAGCCCGGACGTATATGACACAGATACGCAGTATTTT.

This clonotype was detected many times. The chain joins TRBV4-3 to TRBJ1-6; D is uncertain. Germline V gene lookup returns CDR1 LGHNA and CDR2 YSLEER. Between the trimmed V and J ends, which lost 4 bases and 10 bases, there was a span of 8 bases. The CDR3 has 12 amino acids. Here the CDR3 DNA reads TGCGCCAGCAGCCTTATGGAGTCACCCCTCCACTTT. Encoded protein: CASSLMESPLHF.

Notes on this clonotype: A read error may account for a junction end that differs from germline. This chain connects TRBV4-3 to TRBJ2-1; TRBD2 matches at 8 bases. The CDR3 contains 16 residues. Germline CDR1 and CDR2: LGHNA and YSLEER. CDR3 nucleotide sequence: TGCGCCAGCAGCCAAGTGGGTAGCGGGATCTACAATGAACAGTTCTTC. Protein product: CASSQVGSGIYNEQFF.

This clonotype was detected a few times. CDR3 residues: CASSLPDRDTGELFF. The CDR3, as DNA: TGTGCCAGCAGCTTGCCGGACAGAGACACCGGGGAGCTGTTTTTT. V and J are TRBV7-7 and TRBJ2-2, with a possible D match to TRBD1 (6 bases). This CDR3 is 15 amino acids long. Germline V CDR1 and CDR2: SSHAT, FNYEAQ (reference sequence). V was shortened by 3 bases and J by 3 bases, with 11 bases between the two germline ends.

CDR3 amino acids: CAIRPGQGASEQYF. The CDR3 coding sequence is TGTGCCATCAGGCCGGGACAGGGGGCGTCGGAGCAGTACTTC. The chain is built from TRBV10-3 and TRBJ2-7; 12 nucleotides align to TRBD1. This CDR3 is built from 14 residues. Germline CDR1 reads ENHRY; CDR2 reads SYGVKD. Losses at the gene ends were 6 bases for V and 7 bases for J; bases not matched to a gene: 7.

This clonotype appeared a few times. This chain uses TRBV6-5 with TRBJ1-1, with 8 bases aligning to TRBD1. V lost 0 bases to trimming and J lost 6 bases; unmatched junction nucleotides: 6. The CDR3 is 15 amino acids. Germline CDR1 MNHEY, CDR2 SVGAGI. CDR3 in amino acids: CASSYSNRGYAEAFF. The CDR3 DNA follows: TGTGCCAGCAGTTACTCGAACAGGGGGTACGCTGAAGCTTTCTTT.

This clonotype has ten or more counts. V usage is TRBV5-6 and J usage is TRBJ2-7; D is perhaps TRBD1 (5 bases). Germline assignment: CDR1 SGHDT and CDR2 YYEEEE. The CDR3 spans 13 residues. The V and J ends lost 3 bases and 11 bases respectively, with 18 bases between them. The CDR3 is CASSSWEGEREYF. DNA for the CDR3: TGTGCCAGCAGCTCCTGGGAAGGGGAACGGGAGTACTTC.

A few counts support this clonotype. The CDR3 sequence is CSVEVPGTGSNEQFF. CDR3 nucleotides: TGCAGCGTTGAAGTCCCCGGGACAGGGTCCAATGAGCAGTTCTTC. V and J are TRBV29-1 and TRBJ2-1; TRBD1 agrees at 9 bases. The J segment lost 6 bases and the V segment lost 1 base, leaving 7 bases of the junction unmatched. The CDR3 loop spans 15 amino acids. The germline V gene encodes CDR1 SQVTM and CDR2 ANQGSEA.

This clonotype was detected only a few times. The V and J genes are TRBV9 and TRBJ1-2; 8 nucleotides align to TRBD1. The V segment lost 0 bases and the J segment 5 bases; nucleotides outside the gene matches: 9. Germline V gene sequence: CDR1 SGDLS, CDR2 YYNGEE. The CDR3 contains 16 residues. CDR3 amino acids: CASSVVGAGGVYGYTF. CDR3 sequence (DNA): TGTGCCAGCAGCGTAGTGGGTGCAGGGGGCGTGTATGGCTACACCTTC.

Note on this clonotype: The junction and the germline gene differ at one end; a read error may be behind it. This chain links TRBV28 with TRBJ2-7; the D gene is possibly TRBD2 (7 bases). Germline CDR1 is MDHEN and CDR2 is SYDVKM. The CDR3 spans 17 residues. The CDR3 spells CAGSLGGASRWSYEQYF. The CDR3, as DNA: TGTGCCGGCAGTTTAGGGGGGGCGTCACGGTGGTCCTACGAGCAGTACTTC. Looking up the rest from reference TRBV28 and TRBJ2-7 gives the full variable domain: DVKVTQSSRYLVKRTGEKVFLECVQDMDHENMFWYRQDPGLGLRLIYFSYDVKMKEKGDIPEGYSVSREKKERFSLILESASTNQTSMYLCAGSLGGASRWSYEQYFGPGTRLTVT.

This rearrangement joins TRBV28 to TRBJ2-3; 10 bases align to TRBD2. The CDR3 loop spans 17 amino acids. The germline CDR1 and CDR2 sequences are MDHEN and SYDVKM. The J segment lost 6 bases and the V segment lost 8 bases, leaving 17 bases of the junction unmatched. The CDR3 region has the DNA TGTGCCAGCGATTTAGCGGGAGGCCGAATAGAAACGGATACGCAGTATTTT. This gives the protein CASDLAGGRIETDTQYF.

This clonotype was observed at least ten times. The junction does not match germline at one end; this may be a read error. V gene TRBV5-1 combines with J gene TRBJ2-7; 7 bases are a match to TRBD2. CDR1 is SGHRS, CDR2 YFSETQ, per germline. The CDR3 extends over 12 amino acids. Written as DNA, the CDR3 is TGTGCCAGCAGCGGGGATTCCTACGAGCAGTACTTC. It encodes CASSGDSYEQYF. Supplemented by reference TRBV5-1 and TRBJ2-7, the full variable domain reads KAGVTQTPRYLIKTRGQQVTLSCSPISGHRSVSWYQQTPGQGLQFLFEYFSETQRNKGNFPGRFSGRQFSNSRSEMNVSTLELGDSALYLCASSGDSYEQYFGPGTRLTVT.

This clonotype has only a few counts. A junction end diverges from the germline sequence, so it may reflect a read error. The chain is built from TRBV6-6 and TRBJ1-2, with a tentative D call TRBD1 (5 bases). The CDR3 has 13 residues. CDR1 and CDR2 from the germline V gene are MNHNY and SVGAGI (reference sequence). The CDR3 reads CTSRAGNNYGYTF. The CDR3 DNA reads TGTACCAGCAGGGCCGGGAATAACTATGGCTACACCTTC.